This entry describes one TCR beta chain. Its antigen is unidentified. The repertoire was sequenced with immunoSEQ multiplex PCR; TCRdb's copy has only in-frame clones and lacks some. The table has 120,000 or so clones, 86% seen once. These data are taken from a study of PD-1 blockade in mismatch repair-deficient tumors. Study overall: Enrolled about 2013-2016, patients had progressing, pretreated mismatch repair-deficient cancers of about a dozen types. The study's findings and limits: Tumor-resident clones, often undetectable pretreatment in blood, expanded then contracted after pembrolizumab.

PCR or immunohistochemistry showed mismatch repair deficiency in every enrolled patient. TCRs were sequenced from three patients responding to pembrolizumab. This TCR was sampled from an adult with mismatch repair-deficient cancer. The sequenced sample was peripheral blood, obtained 44 weeks after starting pembrolizumab.

This chain's CDR3 is CASSPTGGGYEQYF. The CDR3 DNA reads TGCGCCAGCAGCCCAACGGGCGGGGGCTACGAGCAGTACTTC. V usage is TRBV4-3 and J usage is TRBJ2-7; the match to TRBD2 covers 7 bases. Per germline, CDR1 LGHNA and CDR2 YSLEER. CDR3 length: 14 residues. Trimming removed 4 bases from V and 3 bases from J; junction bases left unmatched: 6.